This entry describes one T cell receptor beta chain. The antigen remains unidentified. Data came from immunoSEQ multiplex PCR; TCRdb stores just in-frame clones and leaves some out. The top ten hold 5% to 5.5% of the sample, which has about 88,000 clones, about four fifths seen once. CDR3 length: 19 residues. Germline V gene data show CDR1 as SGDLS and CDR2 as YYNGEE. After removal of 4 bases from V and 0 bases from J, the junction contained 18 bases not matched to a gene. The sample's time point: baseline, week 1 (first vaccination visit). Treatment meaning: pre-vaccination baseline after standard-of-care therapy. This specimen comes from a study of a mutant IDH1 vaccine in newly diagnosed glioma. Study details: It was radiotherapy, temozolomide, or both that patients received previously, with most receiving both.

Regarding the study as a whole: Among all patients, vaccine-induced immune responses occurred in roughly 93%.

The chain has TRBV9 and TRBJ2-5; 7 nucleotides line up with TRBD2. This sequence was found in a middle-aged man with glioma. Some clones in this sample may be carry-over from other donors' samples. The input for sequencing was PBMCs, taken from a glioma patient treated with radiotherapy, temozolomide or both. CDR3 sequence: CASSPRGGDRVRYQETQYF. The DNA for the CDR3 is TGTGCCAGCAGCCCCCGGGGAGGGGACCGGGTACGGTACCAAGAGACCCAGTACTTC. Looking up the rest from reference TRBV9 and TRBJ2-5 gives the full variable domain: DSGVTQTPKHLITATGQRVTLRCSPRSGDLSVYWYQQSLDQGLQFLIQYYNGEERAKGNILERFSAQQFPDLHSELNLSSLELGDSALYFCASSPRGGDRVRYQETQYFGPGTRLLVL.